This T cell receptor beta chain emerged from a study of OX40 agonist ivuxolimab in advanced cancers. CDR1 is SGHVS and CDR2 is FQNEAQ in the germline V gene. This CDR3 has 15 residues. V was cut by 5 bases and J by 1 base, with 11 bases left in between. With respect to this clone: Its target is unknown.

The repertoire was sequenced with immunoSEQ multiplex PCR; TCRdb's copy has only in-frame clones and lacks some. This repertoire shows about 55,000 clones, approximately 83% found once; its top ten account for 9.5% to 15%. Study observations and caveats: Certain nonresponding patients likewise had low normalized T-cell clonal expansion.

This clonotype was sampled from an adult with an advanced solid tumor such as melanoma, head and neck, liver or kidney cancer. The V call is TRBV7-8, the J call TRBJ2-2; a possible D gene is TRBD1 (5 bases). The sequenced sample was CD4+ or CD8+ T cells sorted from blood, obtained in a trial of the OX40 agonist ivuxolimab. This CDR3 reads CASSAPQGNTGELFF. The CDR3 nucleotides read TGTGCCAGCAGCGCCCCCCAGGGGAACACCGGGGAGCTGTTTTTT. The variable domain in full, completed from reference TRBV7-8 and TRBJ2-2, reads GAGVSQSPRYKVAKRGQDVALRCDPISGHVSLFWYQQALGQGPEFLTYFQNEAQLDKSGLPSDRFFAERPEGSVSTLKIQRTQQEDSAVYLCASSAPQGNTGELFFGEGSRLTVL.